A single sample is the source of the 21 T cell receptor beta chains below, sequenced in a study of beta chain features in type 1 diabetes. Study results and limitations: TCRB CDR3 length was moderately but significantly reduced in all four CD4+ subsets of Type 1 diabetes patients.

The investigators reverse transcribed all of the isolated RNA, so they sequenced expressed TCRB transcripts. Profiling relied on immunoSEQ multiplex PCR, and the TCRdb table lists in-frame clones only, not all of them. The repertoire holds a few hundred thousand clones, with roughly a tenth as singletons. For these TCRs, the target antigens are not known. Input material: central memory CD4+ T cells from blood. These receptors originate from a man in his thirties or forties with type 1 diabetes.

This clone has only a few counts. The junction does not match germline at one end; this may be a read error. The J gene is TRBJ2-7, the V gene TRBV11-2, with D uncertain. This CDR3 spans 15 amino acids. Germline CDR1 SGHAT, CDR2 FQNNGV. DNA of the CDR3: TGCGCCAGCAGCCAAGTAGGCAGATCAACCTACGAGCAGTACTTC. Amino acids: CASSQVGRSTYEQYF.

At least ten counts were recorded for this clone. This chain connects TRBV5-4 to TRBJ2-3, with D possibly matching TRBD2 (5 bases). In germline, CDR1 is SGHNT, CDR2 YYREEE (reference sequence). The ends were cut back, 4 bases at V and 6 bases at J, with 15 bases in the middle. There are 14 residues in the CDR3. The CDR3: CASSPPPGGDTQYF. DNA for the CDR3: TGTGCCAGCAGCCCCCCACCCGGCGGGGATACGCAGTATTTT.

This clone was seen a handful of times. The chain combines TRBV6-5 with TRBJ2-7; 11 positions agree with TRBD2. CDR1 and CDR2 (germline): MNHEY, SVGAGI. This CDR3 is built from 15 residues. Trimming cost V 4 bases and J 5 bases; bases outside gene matches: 7. The CDR3 region is CASSSRLAGFNEQYF. The CDR3 nucleotides are TGTGCCAGCAGTTCCCGACTAGCGGGATTTAACGAGCAGTACTTC.

The CDR3 loop is CASSDTGVSNTGELFF. CDR3 nucleotides: TGTGCCAGCAGTGACACAGGGGTATCGAACACCGGGGAGCTGTTTTTT. The chain is built from TRBV6-1 and TRBJ2-2, with 7 bases aligning to TRBD1. This CDR3 has 16 residues. Looked up from germline, CDR1 is MNHNS and CDR2 is SASEGT. J lost 0 bases, V lost 3 bases, and 4 bases had no gene match.

Note on this clone: One base away lies a much larger clone, so this may be a sequencing read error. This chain links TRBV11-3 with TRBJ1-1; D is uncertain. V shed 5 bases and J shed 0 bases, with 7 bases lying between them. Germline-derived CDR1 and CDR2 are SGHNT and YENEEA. This CDR3 comprises 13 residues. The CDR3 sequence is CASSRDLNTEAFF. CDR3 DNA: TGTGCCAGCAGCCGAGACCTGAACACTGAAGCTTTCTTT.

Only a few counts were recorded for this clone. The rearrangement links TRBV19 to TRBJ2-3, with D possibly being TRBD1 or TRBD2 (5 bases each). Germline V gene sequence: CDR1 LNHDA, CDR2 SQIVND (reference sequence). There are 14 residues in the CDR3. The germline V and J ends were trimmed by 9 bases and 0 bases, with 13 bases remaining between them. CDR3 bases: TGTGCCAGGGGGACGGACCCTAGCACAGATACGCAGTATTTT. This sequence encodes CARGTDPSTDTQYF.

This clone came up many times. The chain joins TRBV5-1 to TRBJ2-1, with D unclear. V gave up 4 bases and J gave up 5 bases, with 13 bases separating them. Germline CDR1 SGHRS, CDR2 YFSETQ. The CDR3 contains 14 residues. The CDR3 sequence is CASSLAKVDNEQFF. The DNA for the CDR3 is TGCGCCAGCAGCCTGGCCAAGGTGGACAATGAGCAGTTCTTC.

The chain has TRBV7-3 and TRBJ2-2, with 14 bases aligning to TRBD2. The CDR3 has 20 amino acids. The V gene end was trimmed by 2 bases and the J gene end by 0 bases; junction bases not matched to a gene: 8. Germline CDR1 reads SGHTA; CDR2 reads FQGTGA. CDR3 sequence reads: CASSLPGLAGGVANTGELFF. The CDR3 nucleotides read TGTGCCAGCAGCTTACCCGGACTAGCGGGGGGTGTCGCGAACACCGGGGAGCTGTTTTTT.

This clone was found a few times. This CDR3 reads CASSPDTSNQPQHF. The CDR3 DNA follows: TGCGCCAGCAGTCCGGACACCAGCAATCAGCCCCAGCATTTT. The chain links TRBV5-1 to TRBJ1-5, with a possible D match to TRBD1 (5 bases). V dropped 5 bases and J dropped 1 base, with 10 bases sitting between them. CDR1 and CDR2 from the germline V gene are SGHRS and YFSETQ. The CDR3 is made up of 14 amino acids.

J is TRBJ2-5 and V is TRBV28, with 10 bases matching TRBD2. V was clipped by 3 bases and J by 2 bases; unmatched bases: 9. Germline assignment: CDR1 MDHEN and CDR2 SYDVKM. The CDR3 has 17 amino acids. The chain's CDR3 is CASSFQAAGGRQETQYF. The CDR3 nucleotides read TGTGCCAGCAGTTTCCAGGCAGCGGGAGGGAGACAAGAGACCCAGTACTTC.

The sample holds a few counts of this clone. This rearrangement joins TRBV11-2 to TRBJ2-1; 9 bases align to TRBD2. Germline V lookup: CDR1 SGHAT, CDR2 FQNNGV. V gave up 5 bases and J gave up 7 bases; unmatched junction bases: 9. This CDR3 is 15 amino acids long. CDR3 sequence: CASSQDSLAGNEQFF. CDR3 coding DNA: TGTGCCAGCAGCCAAGATTCACTAGCGGGTAATGAGCAGTTCTTC. Using reference TRBV11-2 and TRBJ2-1 for the parts outside the CDR3, the full variable domain is EAGVAQSPRYKIIEKRQSVAFWCNPISGHATLYWYQQILGQGPKLLIQFQNNGVVDDSQLPKDRFSAERLKGVDSTLKIQPAKLEDSAVYLCASSQDSLAGNEQFFGPGTRLTVL.

This clone was picked up many times. This chain uses TRBV4-1 with TRBJ1-2; the D gene is possibly TRBD1 (5 bases). CDR1 is MGHRA and CDR2 is YSYEKL in the germline V gene. Deletions cut 0 bases from V and 8 bases from J, with 10 bases between. The CDR3 loop spans 13 amino acids. CDR3 bases: TGCGCCAGCAGCCAAGAAACCGGGGGAGGCTACACCTTC. It specifies CASSQETGGGYTF.

The chain has TRBV19 and TRBJ2-7; no reliable D call. The germline CDR1 and CDR2 sequences are LNHDA and SQIVND (reference sequence). CDR3 length equals 14 residues. V dropped 5 bases and J dropped 4 bases, with 15 bases sitting between them. The CDR3 loop is CASSPLKTGYEQYF. The CDR3 nucleotides read TGTGCCAGTAGTCCCCTTAAGACTGGTTACGAGCAGTACTTC.

The CDR3 loop reads CASRERERSYNEQFF. DNA of the CDR3: TGTGCCAGCAGAGAGCGGGAGAGATCTTACAATGAGCAGTTCTTC. J is TRBJ2-1 and V is TRBV27, with TRBD2 matching over 8 bases. The CDR3 runs 15 residues. Germline-derived CDR1 and CDR2 are MNHEY and SMNVEV (reference sequence). Trimming cost V 6 bases and J 4 bases; bases outside gene matches: 8.

The V gene is TRBV2, the J gene TRBJ2-7; TRBD1 agrees at 7 bases. The CDR3 spans 13 residues. Germline V CDR1 and CDR2: SNHLY, FYNNEI. The trim removed 8 bases at V and 0 bases at J, leaving 4 bases unmatched. The CDR3 region has the DNA TGTGCCAGCGCAGGGACAGACTCCTACGAGCAGTACTTC. Translation: CASAGTDSYEQYF.

This clone was seen more than once but under ten times. The J gene is TRBJ2-7, the V gene TRBV9; maybe TRBD2 (7 bases). The V and J ends lost 2 bases and 0 bases respectively, with 15 bases between them. Germline V gene sequence: CDR1 SGDLS, CDR2 YYNGEE. This CDR3 is built from 16 residues. CDR3 loop: CASSVAAGQSSYEQYF. The CDR3 DNA sequence: TGTGCCAGCAGCGTCGCAGCGGGACAAAGCTCCTACGAGCAGTACTTC.

The chain is built from TRBV11-2 and TRBJ2-2; D may be TRBD2 (5 bases). The length of the CDR3 is 15 residues. The V and J ends lost 4 bases and 5 bases respectively, with 14 bases between them. Looked up from germline, CDR1 is SGHAT and CDR2 is FQNNGV. CDR3 sequence (DNA): TGTGCCAGCAGCTCGAGGGTGATTGTGACCGGGGAGCTGTTTTTT. This translates into CASSSRVIVTGELFF.

A few counts support this clone. V usage is TRBV10-3 and J usage is TRBJ2-3; TRBD2 matches 9 bases. The CDR3 is 15 amino acids. Germline V gene lookup returns CDR1 ENHRY and CDR2 SYGVKD. J lost 0 bases, V lost 4 bases, and 2 bases had no gene match. CDR3 nucleotide sequence: TGTGCCATCAGTGGAACTAGCGGGAGCACAGATACGCAGTATTTT. Encoded protein: CAISGTSGSTDTQYF.

The rearrangement joins TRBV5-6 to TRBJ1-1; D ambiguous. Per the germline V gene, CDR1 is SGHDT and CDR2 is YYEEEE. Trimming removed 1 base at V and 2 bases at J, with 9 bases between. The CDR3 contains 14 residues. The CDR3 coding sequence is TGTGCCAGCAGCTTGATGGGGTATAACACTGAAGCTTTCTTT. It translates to CASSLMGYNTEAFF.

The chain is built from TRBV11-2 and TRBJ1-3, with D possibly TRBD1 on 5 matching bases. Trimming pared 2 bases from V and 4 bases from J, leaving 9 bases between. Germline assignment: CDR1 SGHAT and CDR2 FQNNGV. This CDR3 contains 14 residues. The CDR3 spells CASSLSGLGNTIYF. The CDR3 DNA is TGTGCCAGCAGCTTATCGGGACTCGGAAACACCATATATTTT.

The CDR3 DNA is TGTGCCAGCTCACCACCCGCGACAGGGGGGACCGGGGAGCTGTTTTTT. This encodes CASSPPATGGTGELFF. The gene calls are TRBV18 and TRBJ2-2, with 9 bases lining up with TRBD1. The germline gives CDR1 KGHSH, CDR2 LQKENI. J was trimmed by 5 bases and V by 0 bases; bases with no gene match: 4. The CDR3 is made up of 16 amino acids.